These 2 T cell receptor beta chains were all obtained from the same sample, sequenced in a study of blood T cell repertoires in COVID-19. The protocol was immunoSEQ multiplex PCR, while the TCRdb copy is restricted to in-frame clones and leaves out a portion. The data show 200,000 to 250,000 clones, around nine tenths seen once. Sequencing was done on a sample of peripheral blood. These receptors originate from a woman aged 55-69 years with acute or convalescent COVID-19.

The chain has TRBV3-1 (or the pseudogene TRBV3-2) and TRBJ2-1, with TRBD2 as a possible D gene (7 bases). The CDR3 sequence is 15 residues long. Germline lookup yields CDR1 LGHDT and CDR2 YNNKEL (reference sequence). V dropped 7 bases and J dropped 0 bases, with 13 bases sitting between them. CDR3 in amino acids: CASTEGEGSYNEQFF. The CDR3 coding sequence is TGTGCCAGCACCGAGGGGGAGGGCTCCTACAATGAGCAGTTCTTC.

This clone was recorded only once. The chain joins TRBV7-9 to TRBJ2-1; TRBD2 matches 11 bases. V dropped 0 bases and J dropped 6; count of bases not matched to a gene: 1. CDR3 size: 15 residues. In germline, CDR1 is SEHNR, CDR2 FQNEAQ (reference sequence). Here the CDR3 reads CASSLALAGGNEQFF. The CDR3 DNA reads TGTGCCAGCAGCTTAGCCCTAGCGGGGGGCAATGAGCAGTTCTTC.